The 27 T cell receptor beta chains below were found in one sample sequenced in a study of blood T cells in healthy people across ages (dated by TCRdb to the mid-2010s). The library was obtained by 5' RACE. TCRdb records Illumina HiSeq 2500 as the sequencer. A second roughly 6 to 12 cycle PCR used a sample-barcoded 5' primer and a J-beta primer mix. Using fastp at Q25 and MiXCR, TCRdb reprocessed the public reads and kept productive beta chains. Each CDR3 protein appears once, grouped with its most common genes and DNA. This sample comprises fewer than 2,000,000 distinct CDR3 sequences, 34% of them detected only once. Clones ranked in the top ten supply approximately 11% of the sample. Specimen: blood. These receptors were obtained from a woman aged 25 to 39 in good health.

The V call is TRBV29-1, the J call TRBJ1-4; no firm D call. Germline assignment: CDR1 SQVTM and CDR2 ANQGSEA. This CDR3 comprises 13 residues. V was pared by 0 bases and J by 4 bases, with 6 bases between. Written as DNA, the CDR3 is TGCAGCGTTGAAGATGGGGATAATGAAAAACTGTTTTTT. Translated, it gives CSVEDGDNEKLFF.

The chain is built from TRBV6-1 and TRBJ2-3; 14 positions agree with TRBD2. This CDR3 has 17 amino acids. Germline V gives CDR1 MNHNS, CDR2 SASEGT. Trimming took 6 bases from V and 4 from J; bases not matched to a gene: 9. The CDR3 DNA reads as TGTGCCAGCAGCGACGGACTAGCGGGGGGTTTCGCAGATACGCAGTATTTT. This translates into CASSDGLAGGFADTQYF.

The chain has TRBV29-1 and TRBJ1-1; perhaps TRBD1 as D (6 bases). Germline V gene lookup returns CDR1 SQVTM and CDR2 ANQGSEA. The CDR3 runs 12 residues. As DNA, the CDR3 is TGCAGTTACGTCAGGGGCCCCACTGAAGCTTTCTTT. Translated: CSYVRGPTEAFF.

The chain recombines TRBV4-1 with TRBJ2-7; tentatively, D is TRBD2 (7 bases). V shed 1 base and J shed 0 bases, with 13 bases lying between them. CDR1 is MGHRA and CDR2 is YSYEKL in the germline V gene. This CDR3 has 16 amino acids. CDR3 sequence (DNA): TGCGCCAGCAGCCAAGTGGGGGGGCTCTCCTCCTACGAGCAGTACTTC. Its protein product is CASSQVGGLSSYEQYF.

In nucleotides, the CDR3 is TGCGCCAGCAGCCCGGATCATTCCCCCTACAATGAGCAGTTCTTC. It is translated as CASSPDHSPYNEQFF. The chain has TRBV4-1 and TRBJ2-1; the D is unclear. The CDR3 is 15 amino acids. Germline CDR1 reads MGHRA; CDR2 reads YSYEKL. V lost 4 bases and J lost 2, with 12 bases in between.

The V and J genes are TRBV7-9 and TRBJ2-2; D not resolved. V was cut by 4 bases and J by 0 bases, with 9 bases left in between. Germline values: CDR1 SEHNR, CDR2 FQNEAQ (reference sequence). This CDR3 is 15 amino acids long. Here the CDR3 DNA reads TGTGCCAGCAGCTCCTTCTCAGCGAACACCGGGGAGCTGTTTTTT. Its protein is CASSSFSANTGELFF.

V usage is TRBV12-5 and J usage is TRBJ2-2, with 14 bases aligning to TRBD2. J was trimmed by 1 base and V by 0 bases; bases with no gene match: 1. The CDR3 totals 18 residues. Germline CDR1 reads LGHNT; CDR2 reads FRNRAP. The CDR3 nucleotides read TGTGCTAGTGGTTTGGTGGGACTAGCGGGAGTGAACACCGGGGAGCTGTTTTTT. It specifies CASGLVGLAGVNTGELFF.

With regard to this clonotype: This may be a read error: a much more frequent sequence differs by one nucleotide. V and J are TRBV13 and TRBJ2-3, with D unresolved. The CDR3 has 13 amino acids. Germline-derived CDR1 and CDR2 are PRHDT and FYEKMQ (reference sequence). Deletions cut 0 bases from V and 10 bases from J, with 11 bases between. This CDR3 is CASSLGEPNSQYF. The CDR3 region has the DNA TGTGCCAGCAGCTTAGGCGAACCCAACTCGCAGTATTTT.

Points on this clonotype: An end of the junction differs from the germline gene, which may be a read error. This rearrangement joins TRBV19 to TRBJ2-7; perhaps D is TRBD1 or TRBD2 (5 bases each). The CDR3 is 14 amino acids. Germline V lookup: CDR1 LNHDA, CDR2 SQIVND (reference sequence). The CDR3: CASSQLGVDYEQYF. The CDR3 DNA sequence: TGTGCTAGTAGCCAGTTGGGGGTTGACTACGAGCAGTACTTC.

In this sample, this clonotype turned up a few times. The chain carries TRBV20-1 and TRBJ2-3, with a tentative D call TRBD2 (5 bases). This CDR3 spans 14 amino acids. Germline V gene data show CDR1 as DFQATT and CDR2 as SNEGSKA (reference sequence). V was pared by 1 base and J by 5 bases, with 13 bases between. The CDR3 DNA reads TGCAGTGCTAGAGTGACTTTCCGGGGAGATACGCAGTATTTT. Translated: CSARVTFRGDTQYF.

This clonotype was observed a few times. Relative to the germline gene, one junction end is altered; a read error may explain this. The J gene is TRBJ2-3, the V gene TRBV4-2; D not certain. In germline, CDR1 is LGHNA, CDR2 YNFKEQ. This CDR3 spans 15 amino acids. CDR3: CASSQEKAHTDTQYF. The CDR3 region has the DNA TGTGCCAGCAGTCAAGAGAAAGCCCACACAGATACGCAGTATTTT.

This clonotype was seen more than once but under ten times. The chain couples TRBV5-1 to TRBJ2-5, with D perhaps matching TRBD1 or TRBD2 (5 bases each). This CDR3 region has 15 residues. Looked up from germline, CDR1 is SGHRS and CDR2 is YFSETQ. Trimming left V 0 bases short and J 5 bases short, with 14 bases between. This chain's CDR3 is CASSLESRGRETQYF. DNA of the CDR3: TGCGCCAGCAGCTTGGAGTCCCGGGGCCGGGAGACCCAGTACTTC. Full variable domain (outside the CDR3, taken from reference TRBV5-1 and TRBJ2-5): KAGVTQTPRYLIKTRGQQVTLSCSPISGHRSVSWYQQTPGQGLQFLFEYFSETQRNKGNFPGRFSGRQFSNSRSEMNVSTLELGDSALYLCASSLESRGRETQYFGPGTRLLVL.

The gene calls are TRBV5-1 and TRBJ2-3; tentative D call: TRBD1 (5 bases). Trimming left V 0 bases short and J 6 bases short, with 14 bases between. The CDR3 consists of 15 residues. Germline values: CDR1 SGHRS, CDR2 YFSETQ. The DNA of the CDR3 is TGCGCCAGCAGCTTGGCCAGGGTAGGCGTTGATACGCAGTATTTT. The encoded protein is CASSLARVGVDTQYF.

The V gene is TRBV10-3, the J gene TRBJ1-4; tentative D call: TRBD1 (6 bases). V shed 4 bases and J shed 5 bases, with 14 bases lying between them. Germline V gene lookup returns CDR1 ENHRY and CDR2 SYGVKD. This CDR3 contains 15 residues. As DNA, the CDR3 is TGTGCCATCAGTGGGTCGCAGGGGACGAATGAAAAACTGTTTTTT. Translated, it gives CAISGSQGTNEKLFF.

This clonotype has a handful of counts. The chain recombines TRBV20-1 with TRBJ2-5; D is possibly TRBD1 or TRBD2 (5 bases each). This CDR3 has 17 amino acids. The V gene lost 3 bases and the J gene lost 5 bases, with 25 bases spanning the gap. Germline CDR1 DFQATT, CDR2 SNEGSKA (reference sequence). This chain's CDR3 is CSASTGPYIHPRETQYF. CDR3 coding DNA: TGCAGTGCTAGTACGGGGCCATATATCCACCCCCGGGAGACCCAGTACTTC.

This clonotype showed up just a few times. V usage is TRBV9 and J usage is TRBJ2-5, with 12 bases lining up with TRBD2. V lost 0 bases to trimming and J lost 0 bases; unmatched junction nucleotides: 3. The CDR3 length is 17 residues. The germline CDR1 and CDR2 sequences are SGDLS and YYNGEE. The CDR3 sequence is CASSVALAGGNQETQYF. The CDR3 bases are TGTGCCAGCAGCGTAGCACTAGCGGGGGGCAACCAAGAGACCCAGTACTTC.

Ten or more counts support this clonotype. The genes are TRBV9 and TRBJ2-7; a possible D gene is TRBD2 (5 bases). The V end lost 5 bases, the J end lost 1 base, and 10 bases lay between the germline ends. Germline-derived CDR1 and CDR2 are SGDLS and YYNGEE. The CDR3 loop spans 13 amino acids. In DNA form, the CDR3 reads TGTGCCAGCAGTGCGGGTGATTCCTACGAGCAGTACTTC. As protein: CASSAGDSYEQYF.

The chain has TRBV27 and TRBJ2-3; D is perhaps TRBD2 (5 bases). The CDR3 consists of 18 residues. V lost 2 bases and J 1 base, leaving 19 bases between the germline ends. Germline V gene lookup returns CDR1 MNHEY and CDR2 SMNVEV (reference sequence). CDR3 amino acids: CASSLNRQLVRGTDTQYF. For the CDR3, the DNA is TGTGCCAGCAGTTTAAACCGTCAACTAGTGCGGGGCACAGATACGCAGTATTTT.

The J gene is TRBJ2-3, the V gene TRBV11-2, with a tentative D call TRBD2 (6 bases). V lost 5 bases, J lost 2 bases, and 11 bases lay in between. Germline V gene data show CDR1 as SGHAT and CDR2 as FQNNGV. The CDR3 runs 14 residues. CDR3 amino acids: CASSAGLVTDTQYF. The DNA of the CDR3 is TGTGCCAGCAGCGCGGGACTCGTCACAGATACGCAGTATTTT.

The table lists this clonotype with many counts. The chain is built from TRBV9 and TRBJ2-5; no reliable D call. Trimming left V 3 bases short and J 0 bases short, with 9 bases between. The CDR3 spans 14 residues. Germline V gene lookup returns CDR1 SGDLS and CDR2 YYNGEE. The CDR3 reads CASSASGYQETQYF. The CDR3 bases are TGTGCCAGCAGCGCATCAGGCTACCAAGAGACCCAGTACTTC.

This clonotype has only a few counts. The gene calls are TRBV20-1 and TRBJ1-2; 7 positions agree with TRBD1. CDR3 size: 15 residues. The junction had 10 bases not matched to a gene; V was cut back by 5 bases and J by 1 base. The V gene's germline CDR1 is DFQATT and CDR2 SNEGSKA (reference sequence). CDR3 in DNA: TGCAGTGCTTTGGCCCCTGCAGGGGGTAACTATGGCTACACCTTC. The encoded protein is CSALAPAGGNYGYTF.

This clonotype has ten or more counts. CDR3: CSAHEETQYF. CDR3 in DNA: TGCAGCGCCCACGAGGAGACCCAGTACTTC. The genes are TRBV29-1 and TRBJ2-5; no definite D call. Trimming left V 7 bases short and J 5 bases short, with 8 bases between. The CDR3 contains 10 residues. CDR1 is SQVTM and CDR2 is ANQGSEA in the germline V gene.

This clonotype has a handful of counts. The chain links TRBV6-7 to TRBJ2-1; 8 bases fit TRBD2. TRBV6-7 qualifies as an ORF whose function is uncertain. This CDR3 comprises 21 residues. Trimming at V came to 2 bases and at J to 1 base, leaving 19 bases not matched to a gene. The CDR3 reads CASSYHRDLGASGPSYNEQFF. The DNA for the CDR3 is TGTGCCAGCAGTTACCACCGGGACCTAGGGGCTAGCGGGCCATCCTACAATGAGCAGTTCTTC.

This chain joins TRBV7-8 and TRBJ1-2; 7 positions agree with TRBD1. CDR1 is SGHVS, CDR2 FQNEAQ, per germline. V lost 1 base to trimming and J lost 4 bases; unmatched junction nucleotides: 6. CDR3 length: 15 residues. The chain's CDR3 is CASSLEQGPIYGYTF. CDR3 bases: TGTGCCAGCAGCTTAGAACAGGGGCCAATCTATGGCTACACCTTC.

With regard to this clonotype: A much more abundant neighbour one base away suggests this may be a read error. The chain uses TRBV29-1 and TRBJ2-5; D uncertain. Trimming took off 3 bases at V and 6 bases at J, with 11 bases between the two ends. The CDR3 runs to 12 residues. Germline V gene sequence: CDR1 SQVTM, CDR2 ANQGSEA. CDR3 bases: TGCAGCGTTGATGATAGCAAGAAGACCCAGTACTTC. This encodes CSVDDSKKTQYF.

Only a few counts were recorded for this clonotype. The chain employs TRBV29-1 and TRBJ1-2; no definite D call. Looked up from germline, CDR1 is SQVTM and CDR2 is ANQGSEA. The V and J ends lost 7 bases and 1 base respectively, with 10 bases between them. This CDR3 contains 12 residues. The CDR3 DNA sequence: TGCAGCGGATCCTCGGATAACTATGGCTACACCTTC. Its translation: CSGSSDNYGYTF.

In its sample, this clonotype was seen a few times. CDR3 sequence (DNA): TGCGCCAGCAGCCAGCCCTCCGGGCCCACACCTAACTATGGCTACACCTTC. The encoded protein is CASSQPSGPTPNYGYTF. V gene TRBV4-1 combines with J gene TRBJ1-2; D call uncertain. The V end lost 3 bases, the J end lost 0 bases, and 17 bases lay between the germline ends. Germline V gene sequence: CDR1 MGHRA, CDR2 YSYEKL. The CDR3 spans 17 residues.